These 9 T cell receptor beta chains came from one sample sequenced in a study of T cells in tumors after PD-1 blockade. Assay: immunoSEQ multiplex PCR; the TCRdb copy retains only in-frame clones and omits some. The sample includes 45,000 or so clones, 79% seen only once; the top ten take 8.7%. The sequenced sample was PBMCs, obtained before anti-PD-1 therapy. All receptors derive from a human donor with advanced basal cell or squamous cell carcinoma (not recorded which).

This sequence joins TRBV25-1 and TRBJ2-7; D unclear. V was pared by 4 bases and J by 7 bases, with 8 bases between. Germline V gene lookup returns CDR1 MGHDK and CDR2 SYGVNS. This CDR3 contains 11 residues. CDR3 amino acids: CASSGRWEQYF. The CDR3 DNA sequence: TGTGCCAGCAGTGGAAGATGGGAGCAGTACTTC.

The V gene is TRBV5-6, the J gene TRBJ2-7; 7 bases are a match to TRBD2. CDR3 length: 14 residues. Trimming cost V 0 bases and J 2 bases; bases outside gene matches: 2. Germline CDR1 and CDR2: SGHDT and YYEEEE. The CDR3 bases are TGTGCCAGCAGCTTGGGGGAGGGCACCTACGAGCAGTACTTC. Residues: CASSLGEGTYEQYF.

J is TRBJ2-3 and V is TRBV28; D not resolved. This CDR3 is 13 amino acids long. Germline V gene data show CDR1 as MDHEN and CDR2 as SYDVKM. Trimming cost V 3 bases and J 4 bases, with 8 bases left between them. The CDR3 DNA sequence: TGTGCCAGCAGTTTTCTTTATGCAGATACGCAGTATTTT. Its protein is CASSFLYADTQYF. The entire variable domain, with the rest obtained from reference TRBV28 and TRBJ2-3, is as follows: DVKVTQSSRYLVKRTGEKVFLECVQDMDHENMFWYRQDPGLGLRLIYFSYDVKMKEKGDIPEGYSVSREKKERFSLILESASTNQTSMYLCASSFLYADTQYFGPGTRLTVL.

The gene calls are TRBV24-1 and TRBJ2-2; TRBD2 matches at 7 bases. The CDR3 covers 18 residues. With V trimmed by 5 bases and J by 2 bases, 13 bases remained unmatched. Germline-derived CDR1 and CDR2 are KGHDR and SFDVKD. CDR3 nucleotides: TGTGCCACCAGTGTCCCAAAAGGGGAGGGCTACAACACCGGGGAGCTGTTTTTT. This codes for CATSVPKGEGYNTGELFF.

The chain joins TRBV10-3 to TRBJ2-1; TRBD2 might be the D (5 bases). CDR1 is ENHRY, CDR2 SYGVKD, per germline. V was cut by 7 bases and J by 8 bases, with 15 bases left in between. The CDR3 runs to 13 residues. In DNA form, the CDR3 reads TGTGCCATCACGGCTTCCGGGAACGATGAGCAGTTCTTC. Translating it yields CAITASGNDEQFF.

This sequence joins TRBV6-5 and TRBJ1-2; possibly TRBD1 for D (5 bases). This CDR3 is 11 amino acids long. CDR1 is MNHEY, CDR2 SVGAGI, per germline. V lost 7 bases, J lost 8 bases, and 11 bases lay in between. The CDR3 region is CASTKGSGYTF. The CDR3, as DNA: TGTGCCAGCACCAAGGGGTCCGGCTACACCTTC.

V usage is TRBV4-1 and J usage is TRBJ2-1; 13 bases match TRBD2. The V gene's germline CDR1 is MGHRA and CDR2 YSYEKL. The CDR3 has 15 residues. Unmatched junction bases numbered 9, after V lost 6 bases and J lost 10 bases. As DNA, the CDR3 is TGCGCCAGCAGATTCCGGACTAGCGGGAGTCCGGAGCAGTTCTTC. Residues: CASRFRTSGSPEQFF.

The chain carries TRBV9 and TRBJ2-1; a possible D gene is TRBD2 (5 bases). Trimming removed 2 bases at V and 8 bases at J, with 20 bases between. The CDR3 consists of 16 residues. CDR1 and CDR2 from the germline V gene are SGDLS and YYNGEE. The CDR3 DNA follows: TGTGCCAGCAGCGTCACGGGAACACTCCTCTGGGATGAGCAGTTCTTC. Translated, it gives CASSVTGTLLWDEQFF.

This chain joins TRBV7-8 and TRBJ1-1, with 9 bases aligning to TRBD1. This CDR3 has 15 amino acids. Trimming at V came to 5 bases and at J to 0 bases, leaving 4 bases not matched to a gene. Germline CDR1 SGHVS, CDR2 FQNEAQ. The CDR3 region has the DNA TGTGCCAGCAGCCCCGGGACAGGGATGAACACTGAAGCTTTCTTT. Translated: CASSPGTGMNTEAFF. Using reference TRBV7-8 and TRBJ1-1 for the parts outside the CDR3, the full variable domain is GAGVSQSPRYKVAKRGQDVALRCDPISGHVSLFWYQQALGQGPEFLTYFQNEAQLDKSGLPSDRFFAERPEGSVSTLKIQRTQQEDSAVYLCASSPGTGMNTEAFFGQGTRLTVV.